The 3 T cell receptor beta chains given below trace back to one sample, sequenced in a study of cytomegalovirus exposure and HLA in healthy donors. Only in-frame clones appear in the TCRdb table, and some are missing; sequencing was by immunoSEQ multiplex PCR. Among hundreds of thousands of clones listed, around 87% were seen once. The sequenced material came from PBMCs. The receptors were gathered from a woman aged 18-29 years in good health and CMV-seropositive.

This sequence joins TRBV27 and TRBJ2-1, with 8 bases that match TRBD1. The CDR3 runs 12 residues. V dropped 8 bases and J dropped 9; count of bases not matched to a gene: 6. Germline lookup yields CDR1 MNHEY and CDR2 SMNVEV (reference sequence). CDR3 region: CASRQGAAEQFF. CDR3 sequence (DNA): TGTGCCAGCCGTCAGGGGGCCGCTGAGCAGTTCTTC.

This clone was counted only a few times. The CDR3 coding sequence is TGTGCCAGCAGCTTAGCGGTAGGGGACACCTACGAGCAGTACTTC. It translates to CASSLAVGDTYEQYF. V and J are TRBV7-2 and TRBJ2-7; TRBD1 might be the D (6 bases). Germline CDR1 is SGHTA and CDR2 is FQGNSA. The CDR3 is made up of 15 amino acids. V lost 0 bases and J lost 2, with 11 bases in between.

This chain connects TRBV27 to TRBJ1-3, with a possible D match to TRBD1 (6 bases). The CDR3 covers 15 residues. Germline loops: CDR1 MNHEY, CDR2 SMNVEV (reference sequence). V was cut by 6 bases and J by 2 bases, with 14 bases left in between. The chain's CDR3 is CASRSGAGAGNTIYF. Written as DNA, the CDR3 is TGTGCCAGCAGATCCGGGGCAGGGGCTGGAAACACCATATATTTT.